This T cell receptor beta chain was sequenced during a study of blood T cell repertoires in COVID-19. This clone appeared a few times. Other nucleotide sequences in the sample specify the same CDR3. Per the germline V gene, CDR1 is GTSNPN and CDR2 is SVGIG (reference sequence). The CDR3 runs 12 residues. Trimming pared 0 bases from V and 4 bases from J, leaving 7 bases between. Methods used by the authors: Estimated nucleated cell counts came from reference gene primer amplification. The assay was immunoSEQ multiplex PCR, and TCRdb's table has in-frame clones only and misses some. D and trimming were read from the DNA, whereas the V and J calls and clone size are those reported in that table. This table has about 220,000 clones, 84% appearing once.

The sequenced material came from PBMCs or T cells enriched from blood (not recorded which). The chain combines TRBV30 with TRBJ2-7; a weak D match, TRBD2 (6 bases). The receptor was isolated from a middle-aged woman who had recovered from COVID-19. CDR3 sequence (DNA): TGTGCCTGGAGTGTTGGGAGGTACGAGCAGTACGTC. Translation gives CAWSVGRYEQYV.